This T cell receptor (beta chain) was identified in a study of T cells after posttransplantation cyclophosphamide. Overall study findings and caveats: Donor-recipient repertoire similarity was low at 1-2 months, rising over year one. After PTCy, TRB diversity resembled that of CNI/methotrexate controls. Blood and skin or GI T cell repertoires showed limited TRB overlap.

The table lists this clone with many counts. Its antigen is as yet unknown. Treatment was busulfan-fludarabine conditioning, a marrow graft, and cyclophosphamide on days +3 and +4. Germline V CDR1 and CDR2: LNHDA, SQIVND (reference sequence). This CDR3 has 13 residues. Trimming shortened V by 3 bases and J by 7 bases, and 12 bases separated the two germline ends. The assay was immunoSEQ multiplex PCR, and TCRdb's table has in-frame clones only and misses some. This repertoire holds 10,000 to 13,000 clones, and none appear only once. The chain is built from TRBV19 and TRBJ1-2; D gene unclear. The TCR originated in a female patient between 35 and 55 years old who received an allogeneic stem cell transplant from a related donor, was CMV-positive, and had no GVHD. Some T cells may arise from the graft donor. This specimen was PBMCs, taken after allogeneic stem cell transplant with posttransplant cyclophosphamide. Here the CDR3 reads CASSMVVGVGYTF. The CDR3 DNA is TGTGCCAGTAGTATGGTCGTCGGGGTTGGCTACACCTTC.